These 13 T cell receptor beta chains were sequenced from one sample in a study of blood T cell repertoires in COVID-19 (TCRdb year 2020). The protocol used for the library was the immunoSEQ multiplex PCR assay. Imported from immuneACCESS, the table was reduced by TCRdb to in-frame sequences with V and J called. These copies leave out some clones; in studies compared against another copy, an unresolved V gene accounts for under half, and the cause of the remainder is not known. The sample contains 300,000 to 450,000 clones, more than 70% of them found a single time. The top ten clones comprise approximately 3% of the sample. The sample comprised peripheral blood. The receptors derive from a woman aged 25-40 years with COVID-19, enrolled during active disease.

This clone was detected once. The V and J genes are TRBV6-1 and TRBJ2-1, with 7 nucleotides matching TRBD2. This CDR3 comprises 15 residues. V shed 3 bases and J 4 bases; nucleotides not matched to a gene: 6. The germline CDR1 and CDR2 sequences are MNHNS and SASEGT. The CDR3 is CASSEGGGRYNEQFF. CDR3 sequence (DNA): TGTGCCAGCAGTGAGGGGGGGGGTCGGTACAATGAGCAGTTCTTC.

The chain recombines TRBV3-1 (or the pseudogene TRBV3-2) with TRBJ2-7; D perhaps matches TRBD2 (5 bases). This CDR3 has 15 amino acids. Germline loops: CDR1 LGHDT, CDR2 YNNKEL (reference sequence). V gave up 0 bases and J gave up 2 bases, with 11 bases separating them. The CDR3 bases are TGTGCCAGCAGCCAAGATGTTGCCGGGGCCTACGAGCAGTACTTC. It is translated as CASSQDVAGAYEQYF.

The genes are TRBV4-1 and TRBJ2-2; 8 nucleotides agree with TRBD2. Germline CDR1 is MGHRA and CDR2 is YSYEKL. CDR3 length: 15 residues. The V gene end was trimmed by 5 bases and the J gene end by 4 bases; junction bases not matched to a gene: 6. CDR3 sequence (DNA): TGCGCCAGCAGCAAAGGACTAGCCTCCACCGGGGAGCTGTTTTTT. It yields the protein CASSKGLASTGELFF.

The chain carries TRBV7-2 and TRBJ2-7, with TRBD1 matching over 7 bases. The V gene end was trimmed by 4 bases and the J gene end by 0 bases; junction bases not matched to a gene: 6. The CDR3 sequence is 15 residues long. Looked up from germline, CDR1 is SGHTA and CDR2 is FQGNSA. The CDR3 reads CASSSTGTDSYEQYV. CDR3 coding DNA: TGTGCCAGCAGCTCCACCGGGACAGACTCCTACGAGCAGTACGTC.

The V gene is TRBV2, the J gene TRBJ1-2, with 8 bases aligning to TRBD1. V was pared by 2 bases and J by 4 bases, with 12 bases of the junction left unmatched. The CDR3 is 17 amino acids. Germline V gene sequence: CDR1 SNHLY, CDR2 FYNNEI. CDR3 loop: CASSELVAQGASYGYTF. CDR3 DNA: TGTGCCAGCAGTGAATTGGTAGCCCAGGGGGCAAGCTATGGCTACACCTTC.

The chain joins TRBV5-6 to TRBJ1-2; 10 nucleotides match TRBD1. This CDR3 comprises 13 residues. Germline-derived CDR1 and CDR2 are SGHDT and YYEEEE. V lost 4 bases and J lost 6; bases outside the gene matches: 3. DNA of the CDR3: TGTGCCAGCAGCCACGGACAGGGGGATGGCTACACCTTC. Its translation is CASSHGQGDGYTF.

This clone has only a few counts. V is TRBV7-9 and J is TRBJ2-3; 8 bases match TRBD2. J was trimmed by 3 bases and V by 1 base; bases with no gene match: 9. CDR3 length equals 17 residues. Germline V gene sequence: CDR1 SEHNR, CDR2 FQNEAQ (reference sequence). The CDR3 DNA reads as TGTGCCAGCAGCTTAGGAGTAGCGGGGAGAGGGACAGATACGCAGTATTTT. Protein product: CASSLGVAGRGTDTQYF.

The chain couples TRBV7-9 to TRBJ2-7; a weak D match, TRBD1 (8 bases). V was shortened by 5 bases and J by 2 bases, with 16 bases between the two germline ends. Germline V gives CDR1 SEHNR, CDR2 FQNEAQ (reference sequence). The CDR3 is 15 residues long. The CDR3 coding sequence is TGTGCCAGCAGCCCACAGGGGGGGGCCGCCTACGAGCAGTACTTC. It encodes CASSPQGGAAYEQYF.

The V call is TRBV4-2, the J call TRBJ2-1; 15 nucleotides agree with TRBD2. V shed 6 bases, J shed 6 bases, and the junction held 6 bases outside the gene matches. The germline CDR1 and CDR2 sequences are LGHNA and YNFKEQ. There are 16 residues in the CDR3. The CDR3: CASRLWTSGGANEQFF. CDR3 nucleotides: TGTGCCAGCAGACTTTGGACTAGCGGGGGGGCCAATGAGCAGTTCTTC.

The chain couples TRBV3-1 (or the pseudogene TRBV3-2) to TRBJ1-5; unclear D gene. Trimming removed 1 base from V and 3 bases from J, with 13 bases in between. Germline V gene sequence: CDR1 LGHDT, CDR2 YNNKEL (reference sequence). This CDR3 comprises 16 residues. The CDR3 loop reads CASSQGTGWVNQPQHF. CDR3 DNA sequence: TGTGCCAGCAGCCAAGGGACTGGCTGGGTCAATCAGCCCCAGCATTTT.

CDR3 amino acids: CASSEAGGSDTQYF. In DNA form, the CDR3 reads TGTGCCAGCAGCGAGGCGGGAGGATCAGATACGCAGTATTTT. J is TRBJ2-3 and V is TRBV9, with 8 bases matching TRBD2. The CDR3 consists of 14 residues. Germline CDR1 reads SGDLS; CDR2 reads YYNGEE. The V and J ends lost 3 bases and 4 bases, in that order; junction bases with no gene match: 4.

This clone was seen just once. This chain links TRBV28 with TRBJ2-3, with TRBD2 matching over 8 bases. Germline values: CDR1 MDHEN, CDR2 SYDVKM. Trimming removed 5 bases from V and 1 base from J; junction bases left unmatched: 8. CDR3 length: 16 residues. CDR3 sequence (DNA): TGTGCCAGCAGTAGGCCGGGGGGGGCCCGCACAGATACGCAGTATTTT. Translating gives CASSRPGGARTDTQYF.

V gene TRBV3-1 (or the pseudogene TRBV3-2) combines with J gene TRBJ2-7; TRBD1 matches at 9 bases. CDR3 length: 18 amino acids. V lost 2 bases to trimming and J lost 0 bases; unmatched junction nucleotides: 11. Per the germline V gene, CDR1 is LGHDT and CDR2 is YNNKEL (reference sequence). CDR3 nucleotides: TGTGCCAGCAGCCAACAAGACAGGGGGTCAGCTCACTCCTACGAGCAGTACTTC. Residues: CASSQQDRGSAHSYEQYF.